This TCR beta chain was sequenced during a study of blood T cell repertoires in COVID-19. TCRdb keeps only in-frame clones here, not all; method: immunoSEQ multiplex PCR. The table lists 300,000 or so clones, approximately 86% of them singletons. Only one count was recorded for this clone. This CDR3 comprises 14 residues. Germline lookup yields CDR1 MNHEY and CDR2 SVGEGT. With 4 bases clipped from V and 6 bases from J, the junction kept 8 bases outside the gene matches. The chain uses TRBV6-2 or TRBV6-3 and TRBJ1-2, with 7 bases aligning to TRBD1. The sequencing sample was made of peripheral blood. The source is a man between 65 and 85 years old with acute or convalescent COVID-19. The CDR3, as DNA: TGTGCCAGCAGTTCCACCGGGACAGCCCATGGCTACACCTTC. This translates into CASSSTGTAHGYTF.